The entry that follows covers one TCR beta chain sequence. The study enrolled healthy HIV-negative adults without recent acute infections or vaccinations as donors. Both subsets, CD45RA+ naive and CD45RA-negative memory, were split from the CD4+ cells. This sample is drawn from a study of shared clonotypes between healthy human individuals. At the level of the study: Three plates each covered CD4 naive and memory; CD8 naive two, CD8 memory one.

The table came from immunoSEQ multiplex PCR; TCRdb's copy has only in-frame clones and leaves some out. The profile shows roughly 2 million clones, roughly 94% of them singletons. The germline V gene has CDR1 SEHNR and CDR2 FQNEAQ (reference sequence). Trimming removed 3 bases at V and 6 bases at J, with 14 bases between. The CDR3 runs to 14 residues. The receptor's source is a man between 18 and 29 years old in good health. The sequencing input was naive CD4+ T cells sorted from blood. The subset denotes: CD45RA+ positively selected. The J gene is TRBJ1-2, the V gene TRBV7-9, with unresolved D. The CDR3 loop is CASSLDPQGNGYTF. CDR3 sequence (DNA): TGTGCCAGCAGCTTGGACCCACAAGGGAATGGCTACACCTTC.